This TCR beta chain was profiled in a study of T cell responses to AZD1222 COVID-19 vaccine. Study-wide findings and caveats: Reports say nearly half of spike-specific TCRs go after unmutated variant regions.

Germline V lookup: CDR1 MNHEY, CDR2 SVGAGI. V was pared by 6 bases and J by 7 bases, with 12 bases between. The CDR3 totals 12 residues. The table came from immunoSEQ multiplex PCR; TCRdb's copy has only in-frame clones and leaves some out. The table records 85,000 to 130,000 clones, roughly 91% of them present only once. This clone is a singleton in its sample. Its antigen is unknown. Sample: peripheral blood, taken on day 0 of AZD1222 vaccination. The sequence was collected from an adult in good health. The rearrangement links TRBV6-5 to TRBJ1-2, with no clear D. In DNA, the CDR3 is TGTGCCAGCAGCTGGGAGCGTGTTGGCTACACCTTC. The encoded protein is CASSWERVGYTF.